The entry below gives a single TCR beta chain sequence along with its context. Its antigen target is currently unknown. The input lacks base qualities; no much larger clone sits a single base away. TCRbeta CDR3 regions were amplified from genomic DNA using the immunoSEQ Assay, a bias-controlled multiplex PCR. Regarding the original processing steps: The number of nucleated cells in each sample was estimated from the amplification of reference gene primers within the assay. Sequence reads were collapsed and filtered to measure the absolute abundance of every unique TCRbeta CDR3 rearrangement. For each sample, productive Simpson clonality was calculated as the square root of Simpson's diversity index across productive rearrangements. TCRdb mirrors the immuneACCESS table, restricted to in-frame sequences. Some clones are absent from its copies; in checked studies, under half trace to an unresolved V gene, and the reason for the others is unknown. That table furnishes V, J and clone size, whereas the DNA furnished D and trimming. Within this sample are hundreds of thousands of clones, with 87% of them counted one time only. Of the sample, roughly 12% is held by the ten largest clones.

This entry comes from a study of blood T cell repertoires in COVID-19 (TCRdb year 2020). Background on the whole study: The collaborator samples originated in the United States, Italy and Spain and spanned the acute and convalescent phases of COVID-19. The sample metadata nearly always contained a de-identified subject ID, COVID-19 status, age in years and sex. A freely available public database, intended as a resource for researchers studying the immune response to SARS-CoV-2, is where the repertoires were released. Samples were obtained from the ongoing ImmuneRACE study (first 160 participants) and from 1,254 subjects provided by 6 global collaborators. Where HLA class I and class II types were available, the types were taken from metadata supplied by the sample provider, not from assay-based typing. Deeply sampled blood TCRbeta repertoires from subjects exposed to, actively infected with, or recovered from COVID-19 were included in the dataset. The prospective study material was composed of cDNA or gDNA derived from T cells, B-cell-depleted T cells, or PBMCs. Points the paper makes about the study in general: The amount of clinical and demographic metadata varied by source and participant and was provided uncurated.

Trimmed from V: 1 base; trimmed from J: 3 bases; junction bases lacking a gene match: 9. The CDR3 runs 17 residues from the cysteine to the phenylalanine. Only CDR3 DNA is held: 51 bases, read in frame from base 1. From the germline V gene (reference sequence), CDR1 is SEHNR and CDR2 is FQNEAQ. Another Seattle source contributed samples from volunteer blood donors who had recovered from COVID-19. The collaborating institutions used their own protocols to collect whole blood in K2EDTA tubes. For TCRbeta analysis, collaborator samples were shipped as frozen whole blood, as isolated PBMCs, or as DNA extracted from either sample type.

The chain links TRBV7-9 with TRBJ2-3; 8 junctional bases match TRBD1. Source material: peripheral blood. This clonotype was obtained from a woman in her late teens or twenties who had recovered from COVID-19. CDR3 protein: CASSLGARGRGTDTQYF. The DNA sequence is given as TGTGCCAGCAGCTTAGGAGCCAGGGGGCGCGGAACAGATACGCAGTATTTT.